Listed below are T cell receptor beta chains from one sample, sequenced in a study of T cell repertoires in cytomegalovirus infection. MiXCR, applied by TCRdb to the reads, yields one record per CDR3 protein. Among 650,000 to 850,000 distinct CDR3 sequences listed, about 28% were seen once. These TCRs are of unknown antigen specificity. The source material was cultured CD8+ T cells from PBMCs, sampled from culture after CMV antigen stimulation. All receptors derive from a human donor in good health (CMV status not recorded). Some clones in this sample may be carry-over from other donors' samples. CDR3s include the opening cysteine and the closing phenylalanine or tryptophan.

CASSQVVDGFQPQHF | TRBJ1-5 | TRBV4-2
CASMARGAPDTQYF | TRBJ2-3 | TRBV7-2
CASLNLGLSYTEAFF | TRBJ1-1 | TRBV6-6
CASSYGQFNQPQHF | TRBJ1-5 | TRBV6-2/TRBV6-3
CANTPLSRYNQPQHF | TRBJ1-5 | TRBV7-8
CASSLGGAAGADTDTQYF | TRBJ2-3 | TRBV12-3/TRBV12-4
CASSQDFSGGYEQFF | TRBJ2-1 | TRBV4-2
CASSFRTSGGAVFNEQFF | TRBJ2-1 | TRBV7-7
CASSIALGTQYF | TRBJ2-3 | TRBV19
CASSYLGPPTTDTQYF | TRBJ2-3 | TRBV6-2/TRBV6-3
CASSSDFRREKLFF | TRBJ1-4 | TRBV7-6
CASSLEQGRETGNTIYF | TRBJ1-3 | TRBV13
CASSLPRDTRHNEQFF | TRBJ2-1 | TRBV5-4
CSVEGIAGDISYEQYF | TRBJ2-7 | TRBV29-1
CASSRRDAMWGGYTF | TRBJ1-2 | TRBV6-5
CASSGPSGSSYNSPLHF | TRBJ1-6 | TRBV7-9
CASSLGGSITPNTEAFF | TRBJ1-1 | TRBV7-9
CASSFLRNSQPQHF | TRBJ1-5 | TRBV5-8
CASSPGLTGNGYTF | TRBJ1-2 | TRBV7-6
CASSTGSYNEQFF | TRBJ2-1 | TRBV27
CASSFTSVRETQYF | TRBJ2-5 | TRBV28
CASSLDSGPPNEQFF | TRBJ2-1 | TRBV19
CANRLHTRGDFKGHPHQPQHF | TRBJ1-5 | TRBV7-8
CASSPYSNHQLREKLFF | TRBJ1-4 | TRBV27
CASSIGLAGELFF | TRBJ2-2 | TRBV19
CASSIRGPVTTNYGYTF | TRBJ1-2 | TRBV19
CASSVRWGDRRRNTIYF | TRBJ1-3 | TRBV9
CASSVQMDSNQPQHF | TRBJ1-5 | TRBV27
CASSLGGLPTEAFF | TRBJ1-1 | TRBV7-6
CASSDIYLSAGVTDTQYF | TRBJ2-3 | TRBV5-1
CAAGGGLTNTEAFF | TRBJ1-1 | TRBV7-8